Listed here is a single T cell receptor beta chain. Antigen unknown. The table came from immunoSEQ multiplex PCR; TCRdb's copy has only in-frame clones and leaves some out. Counted here are just over 45,000 clones, roughly 89% occurring once; the ten biggest clones make up 0.72%. Looked up from germline, CDR1 is SEHNR and CDR2 is FQNEAQ (reference sequence). Trimming at V came to 4 bases and at J to 6 bases, leaving 9 bases not matched to a gene. The CDR3 runs 15 residues. These data originate in a study of memory CD8 T cells in hepatitis C reinfection. General study findings and limits: About five donors were too few for definitive public clonotype conclusions.

Regarding time point: late/post reinfection, 12 to 24 weeks after detection. No in vitro expansion preceded TCR sequencing of the sorted cells. At all three reinfection time points, viable CD3+ CD8+ CD45RO- cells from a couple of donors served as controls. This rearrangement joins TRBV7-9 to TRBJ2-1; 7 bases map to TRBD1. This clonotype was obtained from a man aged 18 to 29 with hepatitis C virus infection. Sequencing was performed on naive CD8+ T cells sorted from blood. The CDR3 here is CASSSGPGTVNEQFF. CDR3 sequence (DNA): TGTGCCAGCAGCTCAGGCCCCGGGACAGTCAATGAGCAGTTCTTC.